The 11 T cell receptor beta chains below all came from one sample that was sequenced in a study of vaccination and CD4 T cells after COVID-19. Their antigens remain unidentified. Cultured CD4+ T cell DNA was sequenced using the Oncomine TCR Beta short-read assay. Using the QIAamp micro DNA kit, genomic DNA was extracted from the CD4+ T cells that had been cultured. One entry per CDR3 protein, called by TCRdb with MiXCR from the PCR reads. Here the sample spans thousands of distinct CDR3 sequences, around 33% being singletons. Treatment denoted: approximately 11-day PBMC culture with coronavirus spike peptide pools or control peptides (ViraFEST assay). CD4+ T lymphocytes from the unexposed donor were collected before the COVID-19 pandemic (2011-2018). Sequences were obtained from CD4+ T cells from blood, cultured in vitro. These receptors all come from a human donor in good health.

This clonotype was seen more than once but under ten times. This chain uses TRBV20-1 with TRBJ2-5; D is ambiguous. The CDR3 is 14 amino acids. In germline, CDR1 is DFQATT, CDR2 SNEGSKA (reference sequence). V dropped 0 bases and J dropped 7 bases, with 15 bases sitting between them. CDR3 nucleotide sequence: TGCAGTGCTAGAGAAATCGCAACATCGGGGACCCAGTACTTC. Encoded protein: CSAREIATSGTQYF.

This chain uses TRBV6-4 with TRBJ2-3, with unresolved D. The V gene lost 5 bases and the J gene lost 1 base, with 10 bases spanning the gap. Germline V gene sequence: CDR1 MRHNA, CDR2 SNTAGT. This CDR3 contains 14 residues. Here the CDR3 DNA reads TGTGCCAGCAGTTTTTCAGGAGGCACAGATACGCAGTATTTT. Translation gives CASSFSGGTDTQYF.

The chain has TRBV11-2 and TRBJ2-7; TRBD2 might be the D (6 bases). V was shortened by 5 bases and J by 7 bases, with 18 bases between the two germline ends. Looked up from germline, CDR1 is SGHAT and CDR2 is FQNNGV. CDR3 length equals 14 residues. In nucleotides, the CDR3 is TGTGCCAGCAGCGTATCCACTAGTGCGGGGGAGCAGTACTTC. Translating gives CASSVSTSAGEQYF.

The chain couples TRBV20-1 to TRBJ2-3; 8 bases line up with TRBD2. V dropped 5 bases and J dropped 6; count of bases not matched to a gene: 16. Looked up from germline, CDR1 is DFQATT and CDR2 is SNEGSKA (reference sequence). The CDR3 contains 16 residues. The CDR3 coding sequence is TGCAGTGCTCCTACCATCGCCGGGACTAGGTGGGATACGCAGTATTTT. The encoded protein is CSAPTIAGTRWDTQYF.

The genes are TRBV27 and TRBJ2-5; 9 nucleotides align to TRBD2. The CDR3 extends over 13 amino acids. Germline-derived CDR1 and CDR2 are MNHEY and SMNVEV (reference sequence). V gave up 6 bases and J gave up 5 bases; unmatched junction bases: 4. The CDR3, as DNA: TGTGCCAGCAGGCTAGCGGGAAGGGAGACCCAGTACTTC. Translating gives CASRLAGRETQYF.

The CDR3 is CSAIRVAGPTDTQYF. The CDR3 DNA reads as TGCAGTGCAATACGGGTAGCGGGCCCCACAGATACGCAGTATTTT. V is TRBV20-1 and J is TRBJ2-3; TRBD2 matches 7 bases. This CDR3 has 15 residues. Germline lookup yields CDR1 DFQATT and CDR2 SNEGSKA (reference sequence). V trimming: 6 bases; J trimming: 2 bases; junction bases outside the gene matches: 11.

V usage is TRBV27 and J usage is TRBJ2-7; 10 bases fit TRBD1. With V trimmed by 7 bases and J by 6 bases, 9 bases remained unmatched. The CDR3 length is 14 residues. The germline V gene encodes CDR1 MNHEY and CDR2 SMNVEV (reference sequence). The CDR3 nucleotides are TGTGCCAGCACCTCGAGACAGGGGGCGACCGAGCAGTACTTC. Amino acids: CASTSRQGATEQYF.

The V call is TRBV30, the J call TRBJ1-6; TRBD1 matches 9 bases. V lost 1 base to trimming and J lost 8 bases; unmatched junction nucleotides: 0. This CDR3 has 13 amino acids. Germline assignment: CDR1 GTSNPN and CDR2 SVGIG (reference sequence). Here the CDR3 reads CAWSGQGDSPLHF. CDR3 bases: TGTGCCTGGAGTGGACAGGGGGATTCACCCCTCCACTTT.

The rearrangement uses TRBV25-1 and TRBJ1-2; a weak D match, TRBD1 (5 bases). The V and J ends lost 3 bases and 1 base respectively, with 18 bases between them. The germline V gene encodes CDR1 MGHDK and CDR2 SYGVNS. The CDR3 contains 17 residues. The CDR3 is CASSDSGGDSLNYGYTF. In DNA form, the CDR3 reads TGTGCCAGCAGTGACTCGGGTGGAGACAGCCTTAACTATGGCTACACCTTC.

The chain links TRBV9 to TRBJ1-1; D possibly corresponds to TRBD1 (5 bases). This CDR3 spans 13 amino acids. V dropped 4 bases and J dropped 10 bases, with 17 bases sitting between them. Looked up from germline, CDR1 is SGDLS and CDR2 is YYNGEE. CDR3 sequence: CASSPQGGSGAFF. CDR3 coding DNA: TGTGCCAGCAGCCCCCAGGGAGGGTCGGGAGCTTTCTTT.

The rearrangement uses TRBV19 and TRBJ1-2; D is undetermined. The germline gives CDR1 LNHDA, CDR2 SQIVND (reference sequence). The CDR3 runs 14 residues. The V gene lost 7 bases and the J gene lost 4 bases, with 16 bases spanning the gap. The CDR3 coding sequence is TGTGCCAGTAAGGTAGGAGATCGGACCTATGGCTACACCTTC. This encodes CASKVGDRTYGYTF.